The subject of this entry is one TCR beta chain. The germline V gene encodes CDR1 SNHLY and CDR2 FYNNEI. After removal of 6 bases from V and 4 bases from J, the junction contained 11 bases not matched to a gene. This CDR3 spans 17 amino acids. In the original processing: Reference gene primer amplification in the assay estimated nucleated cell counts. Repertoires were generated with immunoSEQ multiplex PCR, while TCRdb's copy carries only in-frame clones and drops some. The V and J calls and clone size come from that table; D and trimming were worked out from the DNA. This sample has 350,000 or so clones, with approximately 89% found just once. This specimen comes from a study of blood T cell repertoires in COVID-19.

The receptor was isolated from a woman aged 55-69 years with COVID-19, enrolled during active disease. The V call is TRBV2, the J call TRBJ1-6, with 8 positions matching TRBD1. Sequenced: peripheral blood. CDR3 DNA: TGTGCCAGCAGACTCAGAACAGGGGGGGATTATAATTCACCCCTCCACTTT. Translated, it gives CASRLRTGGDYNSPLHF.